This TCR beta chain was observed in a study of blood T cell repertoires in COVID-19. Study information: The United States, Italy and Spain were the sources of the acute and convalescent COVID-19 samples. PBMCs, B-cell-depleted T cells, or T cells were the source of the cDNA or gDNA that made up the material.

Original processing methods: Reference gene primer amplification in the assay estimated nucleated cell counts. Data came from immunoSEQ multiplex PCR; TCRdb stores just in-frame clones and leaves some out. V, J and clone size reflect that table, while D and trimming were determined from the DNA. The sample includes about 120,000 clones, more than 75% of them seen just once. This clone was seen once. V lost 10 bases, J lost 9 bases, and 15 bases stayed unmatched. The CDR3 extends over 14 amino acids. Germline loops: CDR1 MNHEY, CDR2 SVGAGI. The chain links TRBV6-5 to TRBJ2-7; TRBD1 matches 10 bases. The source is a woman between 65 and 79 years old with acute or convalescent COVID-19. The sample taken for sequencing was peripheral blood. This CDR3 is CAIRRGTGDQVQYF. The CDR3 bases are TGTGCCATCCGCCGTGGGACAGGGGATCAGGTGCAGTACTTC.